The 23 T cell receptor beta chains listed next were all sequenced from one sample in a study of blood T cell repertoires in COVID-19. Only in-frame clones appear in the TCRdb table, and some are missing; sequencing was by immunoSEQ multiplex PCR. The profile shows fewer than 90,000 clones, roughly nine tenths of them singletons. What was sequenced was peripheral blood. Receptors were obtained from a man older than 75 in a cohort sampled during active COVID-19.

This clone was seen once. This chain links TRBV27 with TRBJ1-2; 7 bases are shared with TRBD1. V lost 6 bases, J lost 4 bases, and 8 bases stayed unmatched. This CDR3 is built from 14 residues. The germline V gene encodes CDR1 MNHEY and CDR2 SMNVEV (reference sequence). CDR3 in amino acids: CASSSGQGVYGYTF. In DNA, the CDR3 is TGTGCCAGCAGCTCCGGGCAGGGGGTCTATGGCTACACCTTC.

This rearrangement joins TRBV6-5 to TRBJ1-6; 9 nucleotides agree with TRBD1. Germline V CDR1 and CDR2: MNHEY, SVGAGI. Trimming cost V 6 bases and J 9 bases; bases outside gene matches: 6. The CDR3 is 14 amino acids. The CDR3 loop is CASRTGTGFSPLHF. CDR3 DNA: TGTGCCAGCAGGACCGGGACAGGGTTTTCACCCCTCCACTTT.

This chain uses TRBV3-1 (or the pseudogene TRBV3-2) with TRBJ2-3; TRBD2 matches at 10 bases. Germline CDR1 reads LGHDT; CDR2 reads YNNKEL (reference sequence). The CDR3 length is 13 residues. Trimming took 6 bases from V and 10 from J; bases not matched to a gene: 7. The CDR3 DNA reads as TGTGCCAGCAGACGCTTAGCGGGGGGACCGCAGTATTTT. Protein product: CASRRLAGGPQYF.

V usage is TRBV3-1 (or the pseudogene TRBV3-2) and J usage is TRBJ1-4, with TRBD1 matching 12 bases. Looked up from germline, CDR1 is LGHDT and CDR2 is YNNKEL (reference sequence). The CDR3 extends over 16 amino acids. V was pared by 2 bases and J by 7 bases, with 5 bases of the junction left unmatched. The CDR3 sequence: CASSQLGQGATEKLFF. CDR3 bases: TGTGCCAGCAGCCAACTGGGACAGGGGGCGACTGAAAAACTGTTTTTT.

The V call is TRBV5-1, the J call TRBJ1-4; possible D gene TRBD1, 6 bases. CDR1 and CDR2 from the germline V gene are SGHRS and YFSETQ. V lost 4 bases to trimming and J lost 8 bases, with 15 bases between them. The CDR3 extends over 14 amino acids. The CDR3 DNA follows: TGCGCCAGCAGCGACCAGGGGTTTCGCGAAAAACTGTTTTTT. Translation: CASSDQGFREKLFF.

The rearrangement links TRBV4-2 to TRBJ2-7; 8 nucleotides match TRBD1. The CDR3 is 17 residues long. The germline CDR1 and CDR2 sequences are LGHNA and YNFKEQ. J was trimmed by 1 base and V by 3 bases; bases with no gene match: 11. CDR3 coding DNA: TGTGCCAGCAGCCACAGGCAGGGGGCAGTTGGATCCTACGAGCAGTACTTC. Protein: CASSHRQGAVGSYEQYF.

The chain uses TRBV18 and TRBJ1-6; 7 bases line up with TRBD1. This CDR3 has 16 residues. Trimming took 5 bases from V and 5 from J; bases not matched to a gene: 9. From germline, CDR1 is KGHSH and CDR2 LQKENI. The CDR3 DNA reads TGTGCCAGCTCAGTTACGGGACAGCTTAATAATTCACCCCTCCACTTT. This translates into CASSVTGQLNNSPLHF.

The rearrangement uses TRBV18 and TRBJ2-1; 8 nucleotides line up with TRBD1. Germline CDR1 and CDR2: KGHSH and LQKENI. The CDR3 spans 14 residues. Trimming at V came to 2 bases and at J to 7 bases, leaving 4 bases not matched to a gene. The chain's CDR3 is CASSPSTGVNEQFF. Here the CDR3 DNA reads TGTGCCAGCTCACCATCGACAGGGGTGAATGAGCAGTTCTTC.

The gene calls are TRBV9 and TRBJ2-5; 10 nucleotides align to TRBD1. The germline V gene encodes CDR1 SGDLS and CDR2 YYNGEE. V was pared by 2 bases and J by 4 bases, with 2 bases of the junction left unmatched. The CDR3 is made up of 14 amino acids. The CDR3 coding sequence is TGTGCCAGCAGCGTGACAGGGGGCCGAGAGACCCAGTACTTC. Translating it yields CASSVTGGRETQYF.

CDR3 loop: CASSRTGTKYWDTEAFF. The CDR3 region has the DNA TGTGCCAGTAGTAGAACCGGGACTAAGTATTGGGACACTGAAGCTTTCTTT. The chain links TRBV19 to TRBJ1-1; TRBD1 might be the D (5 bases). CDR3 length: 17 residues. The V gene lost 4 bases and the J gene lost 3 bases, with 21 bases spanning the gap. CDR1 is LNHDA, CDR2 SQIVND, per germline (reference sequence).

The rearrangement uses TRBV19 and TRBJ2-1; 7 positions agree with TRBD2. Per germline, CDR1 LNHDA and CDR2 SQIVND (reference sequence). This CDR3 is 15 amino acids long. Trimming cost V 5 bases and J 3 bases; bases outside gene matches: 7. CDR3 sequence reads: CASSGTILGYNEQFF. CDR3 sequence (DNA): TGTGCCAGTAGTGGGACTATCTTAGGCTACAATGAGCAGTTCTTC.

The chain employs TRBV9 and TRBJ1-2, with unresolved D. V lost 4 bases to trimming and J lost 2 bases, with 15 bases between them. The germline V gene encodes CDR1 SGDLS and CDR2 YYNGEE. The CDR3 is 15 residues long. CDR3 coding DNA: TGTGCCAGCAGCCCTCCCGGGATCGGGAACTATGGCTACACCTTC. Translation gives CASSPPGIGNYGYTF.

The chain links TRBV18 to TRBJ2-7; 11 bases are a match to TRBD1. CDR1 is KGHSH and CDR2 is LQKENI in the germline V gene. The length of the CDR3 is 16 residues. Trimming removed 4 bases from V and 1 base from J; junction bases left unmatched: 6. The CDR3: CASSLNGQGASYEQYV. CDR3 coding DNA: TGTGCCAGCTCACTTAACGGACAGGGGGCATCCTACGAGCAGTACGTC.

CDR3 sequence (DNA): TGCGCCAGCAGCTCCGATCTAGGTTATGGCTACACCTTC. Translation gives CASSSDLGYGYTF. The J gene is TRBJ1-2, the V gene TRBV5-1; D remains ambiguous. V was trimmed by 3 bases and J by 5 bases, leaving 11 bases between them. The CDR3 has 13 amino acids. Germline CDR1 and CDR2: SGHRS and YFSETQ.

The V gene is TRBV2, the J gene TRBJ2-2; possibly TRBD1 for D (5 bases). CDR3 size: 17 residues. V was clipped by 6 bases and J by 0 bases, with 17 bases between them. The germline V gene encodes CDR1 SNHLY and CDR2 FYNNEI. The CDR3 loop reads CASRSPRAAPNTGELFF. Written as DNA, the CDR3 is TGTGCCAGCAGATCCCCCAGGGCGGCGCCGAACACCGGGGAGCTGTTTTTT.

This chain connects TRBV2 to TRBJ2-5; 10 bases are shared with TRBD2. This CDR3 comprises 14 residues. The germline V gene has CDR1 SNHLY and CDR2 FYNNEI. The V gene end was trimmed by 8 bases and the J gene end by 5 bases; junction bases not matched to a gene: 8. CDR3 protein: CASLAGERWETQYF. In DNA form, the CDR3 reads TGTGCCAGCCTAGCGGGGGAACGATGGGAGACCCAGTACTTC.

This CDR3 is CASAQASYEQYF. The CDR3 bases are TGTGCCAGCGCGCAGGCGAGCTACGAGCAGTACTTC. The genes are TRBV6-5 and TRBJ2-7; unclear D gene. The V end lost 8 bases, the J end lost 3 bases, and 11 bases lay between the germline ends. CDR3 length equals 12 residues. The V gene's germline CDR1 is MNHEY and CDR2 SVGAGI.

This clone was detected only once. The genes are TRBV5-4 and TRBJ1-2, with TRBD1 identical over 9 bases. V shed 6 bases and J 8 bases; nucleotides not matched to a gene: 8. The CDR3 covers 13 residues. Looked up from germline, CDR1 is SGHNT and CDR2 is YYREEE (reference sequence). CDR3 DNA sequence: TGTGCCAGCATCAGGACAGGGGCGGTGGGCTACACCTTC. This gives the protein CASIRTGAVGYTF.

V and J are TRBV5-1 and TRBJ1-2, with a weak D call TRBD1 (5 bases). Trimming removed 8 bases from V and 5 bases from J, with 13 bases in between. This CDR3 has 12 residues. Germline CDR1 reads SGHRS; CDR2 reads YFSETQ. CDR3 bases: TGCGCCAGTACCGGCGCAGGGTATGGCTACACCTTC. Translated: CASTGAGYGYTF. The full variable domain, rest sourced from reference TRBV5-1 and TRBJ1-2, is KAGVTQTPRYLIKTRGQQVTLSCSPISGHRSVSWYQQTPGQGLQFLFEYFSETQRNKGNFPGRFSGRQFSNSRSEMNVSTLELGDSALYLCASTGAGYGYTFGSGTRLTVV.

CDR3 in amino acids: CASRAGGQETQYF. The CDR3 coding sequence is TGCGCCAGCAGGGCGGGGGGGCAAGAGACCCAGTACTTC. V gene TRBV5-1 combines with J gene TRBJ2-5; 9 bases agree with TRBD2. The germline gives CDR1 SGHRS, CDR2 YFSETQ. V lost 5 bases, J lost 2 bases, and 1 base stayed unmatched. The CDR3 contains 13 residues.

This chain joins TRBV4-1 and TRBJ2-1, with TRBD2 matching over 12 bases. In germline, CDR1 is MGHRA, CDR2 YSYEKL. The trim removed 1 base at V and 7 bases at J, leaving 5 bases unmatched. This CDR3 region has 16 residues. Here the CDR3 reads CASSQVGLAGRNEQFF. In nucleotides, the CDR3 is TGCGCCAGCAGCCAAGTGGGACTAGCGGGTAGGAATGAGCAGTTCTTC.

CDR3 sequence reads: CATSDSDRPGGYTF. In nucleotides, the CDR3 is TGTGCCACCAGTGATTCGGACAGGCCGGGGGGCTACACCTTC. The genes are TRBV24-1 and TRBJ1-2, with TRBD1 identical over 7 bases. The CDR3 consists of 14 residues. CDR1 is KGHDR, CDR2 SFDVKD, per germline. After removal of 2 bases from V and 8 bases from J, the junction contained 7 bases not matched to a gene.

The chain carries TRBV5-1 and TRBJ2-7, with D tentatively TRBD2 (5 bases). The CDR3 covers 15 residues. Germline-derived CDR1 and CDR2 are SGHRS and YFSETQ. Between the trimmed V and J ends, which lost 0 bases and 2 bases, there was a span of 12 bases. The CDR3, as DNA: TGCGCCAGCAGCTTGGAATCCGGGGTAACCTACGAGCAGTACTTC. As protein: CASSLESGVTYEQYF.